Here is one T cell receptor (beta chain) with its context. The protocol was immunoSEQ multiplex PCR, while the TCRdb copy is restricted to in-frame clones and leaves out a portion. The sample carries roughly 64,000 clones, roughly 92% recorded once. The sample originates from a study of T cell changes during pregnancy in multiple sclerosis. Germline V CDR1 and CDR2: GTSNPN, SVGIG (reference sequence). This CDR3 region has 12 residues. The junction had 5 bases not matched to a gene; V was cut back by 2 bases and J by 7 bases. Sequences were derived from peripheral blood, sampled in the second trimester of pregnancy. V usage is TRBV30 and J usage is TRBJ2-7, with TRBD2 identical over 7 bases. This sequence originates from a female donor with multiple sclerosis, enrolled in a pregnancy study. In DNA, the CDR3 is TGTGCCTGGAGTCCCTCGGGGGGAGAGCAGTACTTC. Protein sequence: CAWSPSGGEQYF.